The 8 T cell receptor beta chains reported below all come from one sample, sequenced in a study of vaccination and CD4 T cells after COVID-19. The study sequenced cultured CD4+ T cell DNA using the Oncomine TCR Beta short-read assay. TCRdb itself ran the PCR reads through MiXCR, one entry per CDR3 protein. The sample includes over 15,000 distinct CDR3 sequences, around 70% seen only once; the top ten take roughly 5.1%. No antigen is known for these receptors. Treatment of the sample: approximately nine-day PBMC culture with coronavirus spike peptide pools or control peptides (ViraFEST assay). The sample was CD4+ T cells from blood, cultured in vitro. All receptors come from a human donor who had recovered from COVID-19.

The J gene is TRBJ1-1, the V gene TRBV19; D gene unclear. The CDR3 runs to 14 residues. Germline V gene lookup returns CDR1 LNHDA and CDR2 SQIVND (reference sequence). Trimming removed 3 bases at V and 0 bases at J, with 8 bases between. The CDR3 sequence is CASSILGMNTEAFF. As DNA, the CDR3 is TGTGCCAGTAGTATCCTGGGGATGAACACTGAAGCTTTCTTT.

A few counts support this clonotype. This chain joins TRBV6-1 and TRBJ1-5; 9 positions match TRBD1. CDR1 MNHNS and CDR2 SASEGT come from the germline V gene. CDR3 length equals 15 residues. The V segment lost 1 base and the J segment 7 bases; nucleotides outside the gene matches: 5. The CDR3 reads CASSEVLTGGQPQHF. CDR3 in DNA: TGTGCCAGCAGTGAAGTCTTGACAGGGGGACAGCCCCAGCATTTT.

V and J are TRBV20-1 and TRBJ2-3; D gene uncertain. The CDR3 consists of 14 residues. Germline V gives CDR1 DFQATT, CDR2 SNEGSKA (reference sequence). V lost 0 bases and J lost 3, with 10 bases in between. CDR3 coding DNA: TGCAGTGCTAGAGACCCCTCCGGGACAGATACGCAGTATTTT. It translates to CSARDPSGTDTQYF.

The chain couples TRBV15 to TRBJ1-1; D possibly corresponds to TRBD1 (5 bases). The CDR3 runs to 14 residues. Trimming pared 1 base from V and 2 bases from J, leaving 8 bases between. Germline V gives CDR1 LNHNV, CDR2 YYDKDF (reference sequence). The CDR3 region is CATSRGGTNTEAFF. CDR3 in DNA: TGTGCCACCAGCAGAGGGGGGACCAACACTGAAGCTTTCTTT. Supplemented by reference TRBV15 and TRBJ1-1, the full variable domain reads DAMVIQNPRYQVTQFGKPVTLSCSQTLNHNVMYWYQQKSSQAPKLLFHYYDKDFNNEADTPDNFQSRRPNTSFCFLDIRSPGLGDTAMYLCATSRGGTNTEAFFGQGTRLTVV.

This clonotype has more than one count but fewer than ten. V gene TRBV15 combines with J gene TRBJ1-5; a weak D match, TRBD1 (5 bases). Per germline, CDR1 LNHNV and CDR2 YYDKDF (reference sequence). The length of the CDR3 is 13 residues. V lost 7 bases to trimming and J lost 5 bases, with 12 bases between them. The CDR3 DNA follows: TGTGCCACCACGGTGGGGGTACATCAGCCCCAGCATTTT. This sequence encodes CATTVGVHQPQHF.

This clonotype was counted only a few times. This sequence joins TRBV19 and TRBJ1-1; D may be TRBD1 (5 bases). V dropped 6 bases and J dropped 5 bases, with 22 bases sitting between them. This CDR3 has 16 amino acids. Germline values: CDR1 LNHDA, CDR2 SQIVND (reference sequence). CDR3 sequence (DNA): TGTGCCAGTAGCGAGGGGAGGGCGAGGGTTTGGACTGAAGCTTTCTTT. It translates to CASSEGRARVWTEAFF.

The gene calls are TRBV7-9 and TRBJ1-1; TRBD1 matches at 9 bases. The CDR3 has 16 residues. J was trimmed by 1 base and V by 6 bases; bases with no gene match: 9. Germline CDR1 and CDR2: SEHNR and FQNEAQ (reference sequence). This chain's CDR3 is CASSRDRVRGNTEAFF. The CDR3 DNA sequence: TGTGCCAGCAGTCGGGACAGGGTAAGGGGGAACACTGAAGCTTTCTTT.

This clonotype has a single count. The J gene is TRBJ1-1, the V gene TRBV7-2; the D gene is possibly TRBD1 (5 bases). The CDR3 covers 16 residues. Germline CDR1 and CDR2: SGHTA and FQGNSA. V was shortened by 5 bases and J by 5 bases, with 21 bases between the two germline ends. CDR3: CASSPGGRDFVTEAFF. The CDR3 DNA follows: TGTGCCAGCAGCCCAGGTGGCCGGGACTTTGTGACTGAAGCTTTCTTT. Combining the CDR3 with reference TRBV7-2 and TRBJ1-1 gives the whole variable domain GAGVSQSPSNKVTEKGKDVELRCDPISGHTALYWYRQSLGQGLEFLIYFQGNSAPDKSGLPSDRFSAERTGGSVSTLTIQRTQQEDSAVYLCASSPGGRDFVTEAFFGQGTRLTVV.